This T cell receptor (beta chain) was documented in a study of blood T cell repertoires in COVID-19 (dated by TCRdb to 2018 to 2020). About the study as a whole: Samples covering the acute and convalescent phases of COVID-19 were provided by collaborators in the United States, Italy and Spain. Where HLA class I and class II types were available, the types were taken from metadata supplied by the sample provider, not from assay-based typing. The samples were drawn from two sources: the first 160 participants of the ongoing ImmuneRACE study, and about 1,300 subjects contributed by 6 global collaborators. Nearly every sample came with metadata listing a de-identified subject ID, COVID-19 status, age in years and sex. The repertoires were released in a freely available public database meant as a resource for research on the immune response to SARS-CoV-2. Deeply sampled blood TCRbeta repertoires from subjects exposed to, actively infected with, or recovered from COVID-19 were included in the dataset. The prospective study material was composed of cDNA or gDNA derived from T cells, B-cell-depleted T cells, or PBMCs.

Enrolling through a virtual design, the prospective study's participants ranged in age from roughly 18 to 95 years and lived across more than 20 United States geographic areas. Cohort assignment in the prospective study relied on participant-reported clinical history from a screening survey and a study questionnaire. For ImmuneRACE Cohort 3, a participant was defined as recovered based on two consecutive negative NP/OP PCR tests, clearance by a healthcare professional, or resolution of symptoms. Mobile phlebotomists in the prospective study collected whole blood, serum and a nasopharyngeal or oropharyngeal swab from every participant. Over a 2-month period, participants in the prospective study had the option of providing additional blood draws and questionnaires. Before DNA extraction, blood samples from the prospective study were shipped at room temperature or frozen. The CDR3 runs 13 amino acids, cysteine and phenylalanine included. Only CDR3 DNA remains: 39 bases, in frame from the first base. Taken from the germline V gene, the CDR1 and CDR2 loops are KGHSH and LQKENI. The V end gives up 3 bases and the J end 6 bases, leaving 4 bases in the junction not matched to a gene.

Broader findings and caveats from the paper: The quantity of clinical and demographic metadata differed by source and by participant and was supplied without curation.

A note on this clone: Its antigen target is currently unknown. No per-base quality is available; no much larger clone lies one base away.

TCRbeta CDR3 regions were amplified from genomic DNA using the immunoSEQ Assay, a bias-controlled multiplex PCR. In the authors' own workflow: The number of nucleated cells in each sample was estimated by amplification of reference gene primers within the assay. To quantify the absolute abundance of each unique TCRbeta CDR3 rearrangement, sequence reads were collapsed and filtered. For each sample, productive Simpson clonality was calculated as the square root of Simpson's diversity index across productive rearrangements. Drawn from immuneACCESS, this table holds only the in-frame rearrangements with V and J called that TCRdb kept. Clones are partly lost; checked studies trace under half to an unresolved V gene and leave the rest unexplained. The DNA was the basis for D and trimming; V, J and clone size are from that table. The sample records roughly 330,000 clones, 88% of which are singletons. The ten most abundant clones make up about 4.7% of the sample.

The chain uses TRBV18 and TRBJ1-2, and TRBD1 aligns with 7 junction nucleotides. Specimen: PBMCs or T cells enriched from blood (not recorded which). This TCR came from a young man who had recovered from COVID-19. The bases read TGTGCCAGCTCACCCGACAGGGCAAATGGCTACACCTTC. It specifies CASSPDRANGYTF.